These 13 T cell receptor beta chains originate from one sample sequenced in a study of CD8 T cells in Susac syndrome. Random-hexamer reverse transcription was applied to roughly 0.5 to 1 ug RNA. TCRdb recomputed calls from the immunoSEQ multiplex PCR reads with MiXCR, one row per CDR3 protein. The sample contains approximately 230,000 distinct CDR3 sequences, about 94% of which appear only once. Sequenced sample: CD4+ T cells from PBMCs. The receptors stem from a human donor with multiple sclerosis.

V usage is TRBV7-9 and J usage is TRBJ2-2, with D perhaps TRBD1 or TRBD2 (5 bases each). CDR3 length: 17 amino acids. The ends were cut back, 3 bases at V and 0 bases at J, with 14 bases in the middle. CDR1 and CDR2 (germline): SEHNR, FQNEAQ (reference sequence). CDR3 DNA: TGTGCCAGCAGCTTTGGGACCAAGCAAGCGAACACCGGGGAGCTGTTTTTT. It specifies CASSFGTKQANTGELFF.

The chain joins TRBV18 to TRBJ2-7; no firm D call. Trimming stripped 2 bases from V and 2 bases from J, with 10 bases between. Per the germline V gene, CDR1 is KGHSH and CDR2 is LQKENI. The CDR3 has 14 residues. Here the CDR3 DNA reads TGTGCCAGCTCACCATTTGGGAATCCCTACGAGCAGTACGTC. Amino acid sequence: CASSPFGNPYEQYV.

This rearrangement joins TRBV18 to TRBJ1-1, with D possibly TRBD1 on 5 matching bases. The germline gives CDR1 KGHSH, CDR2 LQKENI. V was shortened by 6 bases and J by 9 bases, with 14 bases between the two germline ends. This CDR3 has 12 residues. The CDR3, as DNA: TGTGCCAGCTCCCCTGGGGAGGGGAAAGCTTTCTTT. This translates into CASSPGEGKAFF.

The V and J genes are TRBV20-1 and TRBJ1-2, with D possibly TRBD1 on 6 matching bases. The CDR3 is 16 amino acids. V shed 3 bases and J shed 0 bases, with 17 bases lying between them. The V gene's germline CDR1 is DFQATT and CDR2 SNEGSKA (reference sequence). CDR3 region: CSASGPNRESNYGYTF. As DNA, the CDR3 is TGCAGTGCTAGCGGGCCGAACAGGGAGTCTAACTATGGCTACACCTTC.

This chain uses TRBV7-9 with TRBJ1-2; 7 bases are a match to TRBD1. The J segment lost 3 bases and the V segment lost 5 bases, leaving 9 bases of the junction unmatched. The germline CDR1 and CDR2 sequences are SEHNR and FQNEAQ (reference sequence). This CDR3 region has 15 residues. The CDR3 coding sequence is TGTGCCAGCAGCCTCCGGGACAGAACTTACTATGGCTACACCTTC. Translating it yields CASSLRDRTYYGYTF. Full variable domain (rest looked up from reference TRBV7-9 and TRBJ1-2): DTGVSQNPRHKITKRGQNVTFRCDPISEHNRLYWYRQTLGQGPEFLTYFQNEAQLEKSRLLSDRFSAERPKGSFSTLEIQRTEQGDSAMYLCASSLRDRTYYGYTFGSGTRLTVV.

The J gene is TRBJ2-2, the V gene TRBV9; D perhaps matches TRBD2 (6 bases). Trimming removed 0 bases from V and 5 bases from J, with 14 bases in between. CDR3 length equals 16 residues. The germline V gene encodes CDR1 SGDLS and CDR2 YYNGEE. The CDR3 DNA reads TGTGCCAGCAGCGTAGATAGCGGAAGAGGTACCGGGGAGCTGTTTTTT. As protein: CASSVDSGRGTGELFF. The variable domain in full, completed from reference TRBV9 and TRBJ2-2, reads DSGVTQTPKHLITATGQRVTLRCSPRSGDLSVYWYQQSLDQGLQFLIQYYNGEERAKGNILERFSAQQFPDLHSELNLSSLELGDSALYFCASSVDSGRGTGELFFGEGSRLTVL.

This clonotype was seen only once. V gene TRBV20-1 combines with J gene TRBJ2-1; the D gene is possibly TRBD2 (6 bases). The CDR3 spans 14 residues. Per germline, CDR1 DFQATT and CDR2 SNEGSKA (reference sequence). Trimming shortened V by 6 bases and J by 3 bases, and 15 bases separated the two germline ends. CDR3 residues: CSARRASDYNEQFF. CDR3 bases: TGCAGTGCCCGACGCGCTAGCGACTACAATGAGCAGTTCTTC.

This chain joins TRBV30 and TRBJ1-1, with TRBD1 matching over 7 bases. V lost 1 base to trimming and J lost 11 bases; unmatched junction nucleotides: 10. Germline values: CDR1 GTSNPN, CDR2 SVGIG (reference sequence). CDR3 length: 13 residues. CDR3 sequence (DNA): TGTGCCTGGAGTGCGAGACAGGGCCGAGGGGCTTTCTTT. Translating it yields CAWSARQGRGAFF. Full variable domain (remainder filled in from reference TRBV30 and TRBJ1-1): SQTIHQWPATLVQPVGSPLSLECTVEGTSNPNLYWYRQAAGRGLQLLFYSVGIGQISSEVPQNLSASRPQDRQFILSSKKLLLSDSGFYLCAWSARQGRGAFFGQGTRLTVV.

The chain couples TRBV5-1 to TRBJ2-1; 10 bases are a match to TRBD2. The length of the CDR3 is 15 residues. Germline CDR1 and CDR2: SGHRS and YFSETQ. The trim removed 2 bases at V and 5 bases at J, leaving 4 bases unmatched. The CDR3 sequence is CASSLVAGGNNEQFF. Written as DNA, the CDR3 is TGCGCCAGCAGCTTAGTAGCGGGAGGTAACAATGAGCAGTTCTTC. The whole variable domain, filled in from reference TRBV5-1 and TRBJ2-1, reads KAGVTQTPRYLIKTRGQQVTLSCSPISGHRSVSWYQQTPGQGLQFLFEYFSETQRNKGNFPGRFSGRQFSNSRSEMNVSTLELGDSALYLCASSLVAGGNNEQFFGPGTRLTVL.

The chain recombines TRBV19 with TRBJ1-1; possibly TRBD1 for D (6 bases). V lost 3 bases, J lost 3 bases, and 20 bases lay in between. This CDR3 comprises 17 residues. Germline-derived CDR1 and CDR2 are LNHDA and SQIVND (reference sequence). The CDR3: CASSIWGFRDTDTEAFF. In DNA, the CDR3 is TGTGCCAGTAGTATCTGGGGTTTTCGGGACACCGACACTGAAGCTTTCTTT. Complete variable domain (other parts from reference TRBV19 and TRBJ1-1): DGGITQSPKYLFRKEGQNVTLSCEQNLNHDAMYWYRQDPGQGLRLIYYSQIVNDFQKGDIAEGYSVSREKKESFPLTVTSAQKNPTAFYLCASSIWGFRDTDTEAFFGQGTRLTVV.

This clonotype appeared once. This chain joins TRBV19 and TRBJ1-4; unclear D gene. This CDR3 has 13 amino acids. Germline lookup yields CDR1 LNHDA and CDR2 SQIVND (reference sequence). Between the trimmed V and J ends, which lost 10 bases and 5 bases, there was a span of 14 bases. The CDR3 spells CATSGRPNEKLFF. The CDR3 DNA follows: TGTGCCACTTCGGGCAGGCCGAATGAAAAACTGTTTTTT.

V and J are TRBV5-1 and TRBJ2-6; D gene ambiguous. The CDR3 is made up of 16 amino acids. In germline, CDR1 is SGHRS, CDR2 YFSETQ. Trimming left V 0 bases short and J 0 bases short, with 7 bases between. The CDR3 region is CASSLGSGSGANVLTF. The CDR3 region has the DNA TGCGCCAGCAGCTTGGGGTCCGGCTCTGGGGCCAACGTCCTGACTTTC.

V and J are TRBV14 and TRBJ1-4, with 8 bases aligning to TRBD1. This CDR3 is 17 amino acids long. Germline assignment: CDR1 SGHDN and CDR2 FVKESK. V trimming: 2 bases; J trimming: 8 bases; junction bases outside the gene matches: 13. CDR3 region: CASSQTTDRGRREKLFF. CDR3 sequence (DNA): TGTGCCAGCAGCCAAACTACTGACAGGGGTCGAAGGGAAAAACTGTTTTTT.